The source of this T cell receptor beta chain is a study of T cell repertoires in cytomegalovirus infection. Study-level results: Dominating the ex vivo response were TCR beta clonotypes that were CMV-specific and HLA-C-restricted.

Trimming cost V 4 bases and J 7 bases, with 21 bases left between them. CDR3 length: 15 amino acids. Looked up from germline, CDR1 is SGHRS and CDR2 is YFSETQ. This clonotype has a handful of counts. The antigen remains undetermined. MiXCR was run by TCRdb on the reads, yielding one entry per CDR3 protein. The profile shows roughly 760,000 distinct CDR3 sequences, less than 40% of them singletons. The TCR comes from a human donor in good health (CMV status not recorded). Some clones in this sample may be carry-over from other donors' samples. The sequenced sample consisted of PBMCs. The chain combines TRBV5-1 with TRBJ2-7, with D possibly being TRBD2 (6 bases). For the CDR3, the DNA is TGCGCCAGCAGCCAACAGATGGGGGGACCGGAGGAGCAGTACTTC. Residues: CASSQQMGGPEEQYF.